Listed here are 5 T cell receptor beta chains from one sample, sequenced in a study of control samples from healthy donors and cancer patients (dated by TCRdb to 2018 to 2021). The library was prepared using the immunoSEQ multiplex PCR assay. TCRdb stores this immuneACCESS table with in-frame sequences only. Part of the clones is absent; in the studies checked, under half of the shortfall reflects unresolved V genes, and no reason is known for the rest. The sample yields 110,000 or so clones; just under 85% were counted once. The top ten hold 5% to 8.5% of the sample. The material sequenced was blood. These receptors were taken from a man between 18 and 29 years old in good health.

The CDR3 DNA sequence: TGTGCCAGCAGTGAAAATGGAGACCACACTGAAGCTTTCTTT. Its translation is CASSENGDHTEAFF. The chain combines TRBV25-1 with TRBJ1-1; D is unclear. This CDR3 contains 14 residues. Germline values: CDR1 MGHDK, CDR2 SYGVNS. V lost 2 bases and J 3 bases, leaving 10 bases between the germline ends.

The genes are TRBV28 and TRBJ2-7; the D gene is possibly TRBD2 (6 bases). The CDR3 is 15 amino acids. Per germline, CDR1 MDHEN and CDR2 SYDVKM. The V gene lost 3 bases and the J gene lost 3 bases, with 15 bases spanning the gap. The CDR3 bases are TGTGCCAGCAGTTTCCCGGGAGCCCGACTCTACGAGCAGTACTTC. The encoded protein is CASSFPGARLYEQYF.

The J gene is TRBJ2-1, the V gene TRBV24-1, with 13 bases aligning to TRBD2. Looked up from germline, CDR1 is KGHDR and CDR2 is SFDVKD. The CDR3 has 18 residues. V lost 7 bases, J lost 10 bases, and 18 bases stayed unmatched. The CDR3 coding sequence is TGTGCCACCAGCTCCGGGACGGGACTAGCGGGGCTCCCAGTGGAGCAGTTCTTC. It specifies CATSSGTGLAGLPVEQFF.

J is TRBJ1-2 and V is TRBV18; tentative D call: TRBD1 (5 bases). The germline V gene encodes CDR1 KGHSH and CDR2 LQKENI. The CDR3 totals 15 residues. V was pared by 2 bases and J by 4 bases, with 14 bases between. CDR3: CASSPIYGQVYGYTF. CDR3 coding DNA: TGTGCCAGCTCACCAATTTATGGACAAGTCTATGGCTACACCTTC.

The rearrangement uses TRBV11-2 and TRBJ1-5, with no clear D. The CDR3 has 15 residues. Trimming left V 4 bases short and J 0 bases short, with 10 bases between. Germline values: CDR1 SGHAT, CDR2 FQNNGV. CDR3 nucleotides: TGTGCCAGCAGCTCTACGACGGGTAGCAATCAGCCCCAGCATTTT. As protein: CASSSTTGSNQPQHF.